A single sample is the source of the 27 T cell receptor beta chains below, sequenced in a study of blood T cell repertoires in COVID-19. Assay used: immunoSEQ multiplex PCR; TCRdb lists only in-frame clones, some missing. Of roughly 150,000 clones in the sample, approximately 93% were seen once. The sequenced sample consisted of peripheral blood. These receptors were collected from an older woman with COVID-19, enrolled during active disease.

The rearrangement uses TRBV27 and TRBJ1-2, with TRBD1 matching over 8 bases. The CDR3 has 14 residues. Trimming removed 6 bases from V and 4 bases from J; junction bases left unmatched: 7. Germline CDR1 MNHEY, CDR2 SMNVEV (reference sequence). CDR3 sequence reads: CASRPPGTGYGYTF. CDR3 sequence (DNA): TGTGCCAGCAGACCACCCGGGACAGGCTATGGCTACACCTTC.

This clone was detected once. The chain combines TRBV9 with TRBJ1-3; D is undetermined. The CDR3 is 18 amino acids. Trimming cost V 3 bases and J 0 bases, with 19 bases left between them. Germline V gene sequence: CDR1 SGDLS, CDR2 YYNGEE. The CDR3 bases are TGTGCCAGCAGCGCCCGGGAATCCCGACGGAACTCTGGAAACACCATATATTTT. This sequence encodes CASSARESRRNSGNTIYF.

The gene calls are TRBV5-5 and TRBJ1-2; 8 positions agree with TRBD1. There are 15 residues in the CDR3. The V segment lost 4 bases and the J segment 4 bases; nucleotides outside the gene matches: 9. CDR1 and CDR2 (germline): SGHKS, YYEKEE (reference sequence). This CDR3 reads CASSPRQGRGYGYTF. In nucleotides, the CDR3 is TGTGCCAGCAGCCCCAGACAGGGGAGAGGCTATGGCTACACCTTC.

The chain combines TRBV30 with TRBJ2-7; D gene ambiguous. Germline V gives CDR1 GTSNPN, CDR2 SVGIG (reference sequence). CDR3 size: 12 residues. V was shortened by 4 bases and J by 4 bases, with 11 bases between the two germline ends. CDR3 loop: CAWTTRSYEQYF. The DNA of the CDR3 is TGTGCCTGGACCACACGTTCGTACGAGCAGTACTTC.

The chain has TRBV15 and TRBJ1-5; TRBD1 matches 7 bases. CDR3 length: 15 residues. The germline V gene encodes CDR1 LNHNV and CDR2 YYDKDF (reference sequence). V lost 4 bases and J lost 0; bases outside the gene matches: 3. CDR3 bases: TGTGCCACCAGCACCGGGACAGATAGCAATCAGCCCCAGCATTTT. As protein: CATSTGTDSNQPQHF.

The V and J genes are TRBV29-1 and TRBJ2-1; 8 bases agree with TRBD2. The CDR3 covers 15 residues. Trimming cost V 1 base and J 0 bases; bases outside gene matches: 2. Germline CDR1 is SQVTM and CDR2 is ANQGSEA. The CDR3 protein is CSVEGGGISYNEQFF. The CDR3 DNA reads TGCAGCGTTGAAGGCGGGGGGATCTCCTACAATGAGCAGTTCTTC.

The gene calls are TRBV10-3 and TRBJ1-1, with 7 bases lining up with TRBD1. Trimming removed 0 bases from V and 5 bases from J; junction bases left unmatched: 12. This CDR3 has 17 amino acids. Germline V CDR1 and CDR2: ENHRY, SYGVKD. The CDR3 DNA reads as TGTGCCATCAGTGAGTCCCCGTTGACAGGGCCATATACTGAAGCTTTCTTT. Its translation is CAISESPLTGPYTEAFF.

This rearrangement joins TRBV7-2 to TRBJ1-6, with a tentative D call TRBD1 (6 bases). V dropped 1 base and J dropped 9 bases, with 19 bases sitting between them. The CDR3 is 17 residues long. The germline V gene encodes CDR1 SGHTA and CDR2 FQGNSA. The DNA of the CDR3 is TGTGCCAGCAGCTTAGTCGGGGGGCGCGACTTTCTTTCACCCCTCCACTTT. Translated: CASSLVGGRDFLSPLHF.

This chain links TRBV30 with TRBJ1-5; D is unclear. Germline V gene data show CDR1 as GTSNPN and CDR2 as SVGIG (reference sequence). V lost 0 bases, J lost 4 bases, and 16 bases lay in between. The CDR3 has 16 amino acids. The CDR3 loop reads CAWSVRAGRGNQPQHF. DNA for the CDR3: TGTGCCTGGAGTGTACGGGCGGGGAGAGGTAATCAGCCCCAGCATTTT. The full variable domain, in which reference TRBV30 and TRBJ1-5 provide the parts outside the CDR3, is SQTIHQWPATLVQPVGSPLSLECTVEGTSNPNLYWYRQAAGRGLQLLFYSVGIGQISSEVPQNLSASRPQDRQFILSSKKLLLSDSGFYLCAWSVRAGRGNQPQHFGDGTRLSIL.

The chain links TRBV7-3 to TRBJ1-1; 8 nucleotides align to TRBD1. Germline V CDR1 and CDR2: SGHTA, FQGTGA. V shed 1 base, J shed 0 bases, and the junction held 1 base outside the gene matches. CDR3 size: 15 residues. The CDR3 sequence is CASSLKTGVNTEAFF. The CDR3 DNA sequence: TGTGCCAGCAGCTTAAAGACAGGGGTGAACACTGAAGCTTTCTTT.

V and J are TRBV19 and TRBJ1-6; 8 bases line up with TRBD1. Germline CDR1 is LNHDA and CDR2 is SQIVND (reference sequence). Trimming cost V 6 bases and J 11 bases; bases outside gene matches: 9. The CDR3 extends over 14 amino acids. CDR3 region: CASRPGQGNPPLHF. CDR3 nucleotide sequence: TGTGCCAGTAGACCCGGACAGGGAAATCCACCCCTCCACTTT.

V is TRBV11-3 and J is TRBJ1-2; D perhaps matches TRBD1 (6 bases). Germline-derived CDR1 and CDR2 are SGHNT and YENEEA. Trimming removed 0 bases at V and 4 bases at J, with 15 bases between. CDR3 size: 16 residues. DNA of the CDR3: TGTGCCAGCAGCTTAGATCTAACAGGGTTCTCCTATGGCTACACCTTC. It translates to CASSLDLTGFSYGYTF.

The gene calls are TRBV5-4 and TRBJ1-4; 7 bases match TRBD1. With 2 bases clipped from V and 5 bases from J, the junction kept 12 bases outside the gene matches. The CDR3 sequence is 17 residues long. The V gene's germline CDR1 is SGHNT and CDR2 YYREEE (reference sequence). The CDR3 DNA is TGTGCCAGCAGCTTCTTTGGGACAGAATCCAGGAATGAAAAACTGTTTTTT. This codes for CASSFFGTESRNEKLFF.

The rearrangement joins TRBV5-1 to TRBJ2-1, with 11 bases that match TRBD2. J gave up 6 bases and V 4 bases, and 6 bases lay outside the gene matches. This CDR3 is built from 15 residues. Germline CDR1 SGHRS, CDR2 YFSETQ. In nucleotides, the CDR3 is TGCGCCAGCAGCCTCGGGACTAGCGGTAGCAATGAGCAGTTCTTC. Its protein is CASSLGTSGSNEQFF.

The chain carries TRBV16 and TRBJ1-6, with D uncertain. Germline assignment: CDR1 KGHSY and CDR2 FQNENV. V was cut by 2 bases and J by 7 bases, with 9 bases left in between. CDR3 length equals 14 residues. This CDR3 is CASSQRGWNSPLHF. Here the CDR3 DNA reads TGTGCCAGCAGCCAACGGGGATGGAATTCACCCCTCCACTTT. Drawing the rest from reference TRBV16 and TRBJ1-6, the complete variable domain is GEEVAQTPKHLVRGEGQKAKLYCAPIKGHSYVFWYQQVLKNEFKFLISFQNENVFDETGMPKERFSAKCLPNSPCSLEIQATKLEDSAVYFCASSQRGWNSPLHFGNGTRLTVT.

This sequence joins TRBV6-6 and TRBJ1-1; 8 bases are a match to TRBD1. The CDR3 sequence is 15 residues long. Germline assignment: CDR1 MNHNY and CDR2 SVGAGI (reference sequence). V lost 2 bases, J lost 3 bases, and 5 bases stayed unmatched. The DNA of the CDR3 is TGTGCCAGCAGTTACGTTCAGGGGGCGGACACTGAAGCTTTCTTT. The encoded protein is CASSYVQGADTEAFF.

The chain links TRBV3-1 (or the pseudogene TRBV3-2) to TRBJ1-1; weak D call: TRBD1 (6 bases). The CDR3 runs to 13 residues. Germline V CDR1 and CDR2: LGHDT, YNNKEL (reference sequence). Trimming took 0 bases from V and 5 from J, leaving 7 bases between them. CDR3 bases: TGTGCCAGCAGCCAAGACGACAGGACTGAAGCTTTCTTT. Its protein product is CASSQDDRTEAFF.

The J gene is TRBJ2-5, the V gene TRBV7-9; 16 bases fit TRBD2. The CDR3 length is 19 residues. The germline gives CDR1 SEHNR, CDR2 FQNEAQ (reference sequence). Trimming took 5 bases from V and 4 from J; bases not matched to a gene: 13. The CDR3 protein is CASSPGTSGGASLRETQYF. The CDR3 coding sequence is TGTGCCAGCAGCCCCGGGACTAGCGGGGGGGCCTCATTAAGAGAGACCCAGTACTTC.

The V and J genes are TRBV7-6 and TRBJ1-5; D perhaps matches TRBD1 (5 bases). Germline V gene sequence: CDR1 SGHVS, CDR2 FNYEAQ. The CDR3 is 15 amino acids. V was cut by 1 base and J by 1 base, with 8 bases left in between. DNA for the CDR3: TGTGCCAGCAGCTTAGGTCAGGGAAGCAATCAGCCCCAGCATTTT. Translated, it gives CASSLGQGSNQPQHF.

This chain joins TRBV7-2 and TRBJ1-1; D may be TRBD1 (6 bases). CDR3 length: 13 amino acids. Germline CDR1 is SGHTA and CDR2 is FQGNSA. The V gene lost 1 base and the J gene lost 8 bases, with 11 bases spanning the gap. CDR3 nucleotide sequence: TGTGCCAGCAGCTTAGAATACAGGGCGGAAGCTTTCTTT. Amino acid sequence: CASSLEYRAEAFF.

V is TRBV15 and J is TRBJ1-1, with a tentative D call TRBD1 (6 bases). Germline values: CDR1 LNHNV, CDR2 YYDKDF (reference sequence). With 5 bases removed from V and 7 bases from J, the gap between germline ends came to 8 bases. The CDR3 spans 11 residues. The CDR3 loop is CATSPGVEAFF. The CDR3 DNA follows: TGTGCCACCAGCCCAGGGGTTGAAGCTTTCTTT. The variable domain in full, with the rest retrieved from reference TRBV15 and TRBJ1-1, is DAMVIQNPRYQVTQFGKPVTLSCSQTLNHNVMYWYQQKSSQAPKLLFHYYDKDFNNEADTPDNFQSRRPNTSFCFLDIRSPGLGDTAMYLCATSPGVEAFFGQGTRLTVV.

The J gene is TRBJ2-3, the V gene TRBV7-8, with 8 bases that match TRBD2. Per germline, CDR1 SGHVS and CDR2 FQNEAQ. The CDR3 runs to 16 residues. J gave up 2 bases and V 1 base, and 5 bases lay outside the gene matches. The CDR3 DNA reads as TGTGCCAGCAGCTTAGGGGCGGGGGGACTCACAGATACGCAGTATTTT. Translated, it gives CASSLGAGGLTDTQYF.

J is TRBJ1-1 and V is TRBV27; 9 nucleotides agree with TRBD1. The trim removed 2 bases at V and 0 bases at J, leaving 10 bases unmatched. The CDR3 is 18 residues long. Germline CDR1 reads MNHEY; CDR2 reads SMNVEV (reference sequence). The CDR3 loop is CASSLRRGTGRLNTEAFF. The CDR3 nucleotides read TGTGCCAGCAGTTTAAGGCGGGGGACAGGGCGTCTGAACACTGAAGCTTTCTTT.

The chain uses TRBV7-2 and TRBJ2-1, with 9 bases that match TRBD2. V lost 7 bases, J lost 0 bases, and 4 bases stayed unmatched. Germline V CDR1 and CDR2: SGHTA, FQGNSA. This CDR3 is built from 15 residues. The CDR3 region is CASTHSGGSYNEQFF. The CDR3 nucleotides are TGTGCCAGCACCCATAGCGGGGGCTCCTACAATGAGCAGTTCTTC.

V usage is TRBV5-6 and J usage is TRBJ1-5; 7 bases align to TRBD1. Trimming at V came to 4 bases and at J to 2 bases, leaving 12 bases not matched to a gene. This CDR3 comprises 17 residues. CDR1 and CDR2 (germline): SGHDT, YYEEEE. CDR3 sequence: CASSTRQGTNGNQPQHF. DNA for the CDR3: TGTGCCAGCAGCACACGACAGGGAACCAACGGCAATCAGCCCCAGCATTTT.

The chain uses TRBV9 and TRBJ1-3; D gene ambiguous. Germline CDR1 SGDLS, CDR2 YYNGEE. V was shortened by 0 bases and J by 0 bases, with 7 bases between the two germline ends. This CDR3 has 15 residues. CDR3 sequence reads: CASSVADISGNTIYF. Here the CDR3 DNA reads TGTGCCAGCAGCGTAGCTGACATCTCTGGAAACACCATATATTTT.

This rearrangement joins TRBV6-2 or TRBV6-3 to TRBJ1-5, with D maybe TRBD1 (5 bases). Germline lookup yields CDR1 MNHEY and CDR2 SVGEGT. The CDR3 covers 16 residues. The ends were cut back, 4 bases at V and 2 bases at J, with 15 bases in the middle. In DNA, the CDR3 is TGTGCCAGCAGTTGGCGGGAGGGGATGGGCAATCAGCCCCAGCATTTT. Translation gives CASSWREGMGNQPQHF.